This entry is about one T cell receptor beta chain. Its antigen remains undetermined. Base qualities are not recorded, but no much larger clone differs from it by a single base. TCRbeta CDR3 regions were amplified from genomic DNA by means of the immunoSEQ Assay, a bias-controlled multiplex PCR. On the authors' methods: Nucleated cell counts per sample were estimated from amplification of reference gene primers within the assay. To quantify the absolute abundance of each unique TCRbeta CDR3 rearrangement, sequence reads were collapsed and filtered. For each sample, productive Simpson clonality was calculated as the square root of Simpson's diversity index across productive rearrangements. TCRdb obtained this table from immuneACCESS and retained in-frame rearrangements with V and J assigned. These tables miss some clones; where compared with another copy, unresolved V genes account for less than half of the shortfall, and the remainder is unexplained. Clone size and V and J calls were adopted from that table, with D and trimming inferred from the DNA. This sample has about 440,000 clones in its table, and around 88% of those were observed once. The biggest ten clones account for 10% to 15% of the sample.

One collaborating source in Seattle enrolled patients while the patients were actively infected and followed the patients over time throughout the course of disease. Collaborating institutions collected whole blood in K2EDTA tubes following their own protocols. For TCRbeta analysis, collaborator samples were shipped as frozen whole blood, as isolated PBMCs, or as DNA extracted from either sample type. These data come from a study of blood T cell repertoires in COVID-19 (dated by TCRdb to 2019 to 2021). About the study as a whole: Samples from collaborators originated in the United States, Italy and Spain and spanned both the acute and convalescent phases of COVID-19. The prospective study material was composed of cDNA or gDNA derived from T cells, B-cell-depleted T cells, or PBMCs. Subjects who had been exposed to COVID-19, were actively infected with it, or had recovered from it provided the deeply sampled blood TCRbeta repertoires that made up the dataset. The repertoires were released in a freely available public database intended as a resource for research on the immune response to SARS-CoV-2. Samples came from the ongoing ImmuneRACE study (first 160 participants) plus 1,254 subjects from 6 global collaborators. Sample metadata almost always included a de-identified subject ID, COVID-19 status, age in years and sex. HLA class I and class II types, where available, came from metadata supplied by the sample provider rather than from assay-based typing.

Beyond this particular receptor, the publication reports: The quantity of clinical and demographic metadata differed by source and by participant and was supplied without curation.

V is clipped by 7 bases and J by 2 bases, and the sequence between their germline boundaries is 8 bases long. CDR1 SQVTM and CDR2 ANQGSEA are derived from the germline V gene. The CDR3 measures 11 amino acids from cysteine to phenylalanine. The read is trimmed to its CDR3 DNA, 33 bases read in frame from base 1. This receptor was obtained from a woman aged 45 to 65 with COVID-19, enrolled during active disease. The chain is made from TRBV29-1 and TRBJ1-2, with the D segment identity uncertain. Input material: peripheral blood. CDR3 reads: CSADGNYGYTF. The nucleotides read TGCAGCGCGGACGGGAACTATGGCTACACCTTC. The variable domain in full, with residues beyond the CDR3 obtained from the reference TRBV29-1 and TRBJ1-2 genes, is SAVISQKPSRDICQRGTSLTIQCQVDSQVTMMFWYRQQPGQSLTLIATANQGSEATYESGFVIDKFPISRPNLTFSTLTVSNMSPEDSSIYLCSADGNYGYTFGSGTRLTVV.